A single sample is the source of the 28 T cell receptor beta chains below, sequenced in a study of cytomegalovirus exposure and HLA in healthy donors. The PCR made use of 60 Vbeta and 13 Jbeta primers. The data were produced by immunoSEQ multiplex PCR, yet TCRdb's version contains in-frame clones alone and is incomplete. The sample consists of about 150,000 clones, about 10% of them appearing once. The material sequenced was PBMCs. These receptors were taken from a woman in her 40s in good health and CMV-seropositive.

CDR3 sequence: CASDRGNEQFF. The DNA of the CDR3 is TGTGCCAGCGACAGGGGCAATGAGCAGTTCTTC. This chain uses TRBV6-1 with TRBJ2-1; 8 nucleotides line up with TRBD1. CDR3 length equals 11 residues. V was pared by 8 bases and J by 6 bases, with 0 bases of the junction left unmatched. CDR1 and CDR2 (germline): MNHNS, SASEGT.

There are a few counts of this clone. The chain joins TRBV7-2 to TRBJ1-2, with D hard to call. CDR1 SGHTA and CDR2 FQGNSA come from the germline V gene. The germline V and J ends were trimmed by 5 bases and 8 bases, with 15 bases remaining between them. The CDR3 totals 13 residues. In DNA, the CDR3 is TGTGCCAGCAGCACGGACGGCCGCGGGGGCTACACCTTC. It yields the protein CASSTDGRGGYTF. Complete variable domain (other parts from reference TRBV7-2 and TRBJ1-2): GAGVSQSPSNKVTEKGKDVELRCDPISGHTALYWYRQSLGQGLEFLIYFQGNSAPDKSGLPSDRFSAERTGGSVSTLTIQRTQQEDSAVYLCASSTDGRGGYTFGSGTRLTVV.

The chain combines TRBV2 with TRBJ1-4, with D uncertain. Per the germline V gene, CDR1 is SNHLY and CDR2 is FYNNEI. The CDR3 is 14 residues long. V lost 5 bases and J lost 0, with 7 bases in between. The CDR3 DNA reads as TGTGCCAGCAGTCTTTATGCAACTAATGAAAAACTGTTTTTT. This translates into CASSLYATNEKLFF. Together with reference TRBV2 and TRBJ1-4, the CDR3 gives the full variable domain: EPEVTQTPSHQVTQMGQEVILRCVPISNHLYFYWYRQILGQKVEFLVSFYNNEISEKSEIFDDQFSVERPDGSNFTLKIRSTKLEDSAMYFCASSLYATNEKLFFGSGTQLSVL.

There are a few counts of this clone. In the same sample, other DNA sequences code for this CDR3. V gene TRBV7-9 combines with J gene TRBJ2-3; D may be TRBD2 (6 bases). CDR1 and CDR2 (germline): SEHNR, FQNEAQ (reference sequence). Trimming shortened V by 5 bases and J by 4 bases, and 10 bases separated the two germline ends. The CDR3 sequence is 13 residues long. The chain's CDR3 is CASSAPSADTQYF. The CDR3 bases are TGTGCCAGCAGCGCCCCTAGCGCAGATACGCAGTATTTT.

The genes are TRBV5-6 and TRBJ2-7, with 7 bases that match TRBD1. Germline lookup yields CDR1 SGHDT and CDR2 YYEEEE. The trim removed 6 bases at V and 0 bases at J, leaving 6 bases unmatched. The CDR3 has 14 amino acids. CDR3 amino acids: CASIPDRNSYEQYF. CDR3 nucleotides: TGTGCCAGCATTCCGGACAGGAACTCCTACGAGCAGTACTTC.

This clone turned up a few times. This chain uses TRBV7-8 with TRBJ2-5; 8 bases align to TRBD1. The J segment lost 5 bases and the V segment lost 2 bases, leaving 10 bases of the junction unmatched. Germline V gene lookup returns CDR1 SGHVS and CDR2 FQNEAQ. There are 16 residues in the CDR3. In nucleotides, the CDR3 is TGTGCCAGCAGCTTACGGACAGGGCTCCGGAGGGAGACCCAGTACTTC. Protein product: CASSLRTGLRRETQYF. Based on the CDR3 plus reference TRBV7-8 and TRBJ2-5, the full variable domain is GAGVSQSPRYKVAKRGQDVALRCDPISGHVSLFWYQQALGQGPEFLTYFQNEAQLDKSGLPSDRFFAERPEGSVSTLKIQRTQQEDSAVYLCASSLRTGLRRETQYFGPGTRLLVL.

The CDR3, as DNA: TGTGCCAGCAGTTCTAATTGGGGGGACATTCAGTACTTC. As protein: CASSSNWGDIQYF. The J gene is TRBJ2-4, the V gene TRBV25-1; maybe TRBD2 (6 bases). The CDR3 is made up of 13 amino acids. Trimming removed 5 bases at V and 8 bases at J, with 13 bases between. Germline CDR1 is MGHDK and CDR2 is SYGVNS.

In this sample, this clone turned up a few times. The rearrangement links TRBV9 to TRBJ2-5; weak D call: TRBD1 (7 bases). Germline-derived CDR1 and CDR2 are SGDLS and YYNGEE. Trimming stripped 0 bases from V and 5 bases from J, with 14 bases between. This CDR3 contains 15 residues. CDR3 in DNA: TGTGCCAGCAGCGTAGGACAGGGAGGCGGGGAGACCCAGTACTTC. It encodes CASSVGQGGGETQYF.

This clone has just a few counts. The chain links TRBV19 to TRBJ1-1; D not certain. This CDR3 comprises 13 residues. Germline V gene sequence: CDR1 LNHDA, CDR2 SQIVND (reference sequence). Trimming removed 3 bases from V and 1 base from J, with 6 bases in between. The CDR3 spells CASSIYWNTEAFF. The DNA for the CDR3 is TGTGCCAGTAGTATTTATTGGAACACTGAAGCTTTCTTT.

This rearrangement joins TRBV2 to TRBJ2-1; possibly TRBD2 for D (5 bases). The CDR3 totals 14 residues. CDR1 and CDR2 from the germline V gene are SNHLY and FYNNEI. V lost 7 bases to trimming and J lost 0 bases, with 10 bases between them. The CDR3 region has the DNA TGTGCCAGCACACCTGGGAGCTCCTACAATGAGCAGTTCTTC. This translates into CASTPGSSYNEQFF.

This clone has a handful of counts. The chain employs TRBV7-9 and TRBJ2-1, with TRBD2 matching over 7 bases. Unmatched junction bases numbered 11, after V lost 5 bases and J lost 7 bases. CDR1 is SEHNR, CDR2 FQNEAQ, per germline (reference sequence). This CDR3 has 15 amino acids. The CDR3 DNA follows: TGTGCCAGCAGCCCCCCCGGACTAGTTTCGAATGAGCAGTTCTTC. Its protein product is CASSPPGLVSNEQFF.

This clone turned up a few times. This chain uses TRBV6-6 with TRBJ1-1; unclear D gene. The germline V gene has CDR1 MNHNY and CDR2 SVGAGI (reference sequence). This CDR3 contains 11 residues. V was cut by 2 bases and J by 7 bases, with 5 bases left in between. CDR3 DNA sequence: TGTGCCAGCAGTTACGCAGTTGAAGCTTTCTTT. Translated, it gives CASSYAVEAFF.

This clone was observed a few times. This rearrangement joins TRBV10-3 to TRBJ2-3, with 7 bases identical to TRBD1. This CDR3 has 13 amino acids. Germline V lookup: CDR1 ENHRY, CDR2 SYGVKD. The V gene end was trimmed by 0 bases and the J gene end by 10 bases; junction bases not matched to a gene: 4. The CDR3 DNA is TGTGCCATCAGTGAGTCCTCAGGGGGTTCGCAGTATTTT. The encoded protein is CAISESSGGSQYF.

This clone was counted only a few times. J is TRBJ1-2 and V is TRBV2; D may be TRBD1 (5 bases). The V and J ends lost 3 bases and 8 bases respectively, with 13 bases between them. Looked up from germline, CDR1 is SNHLY and CDR2 is FYNNEI. CDR3 length: 13 amino acids. The CDR3 DNA follows: TGTGCCAGCAGTGAGGCAGGGCGAGGAGGCTACACCTTC. Residues: CASSEAGRGGYTF.

This clone came up a few times. The rearrangement uses TRBV7-9 and TRBJ1-4, with D perhaps TRBD1 (6 bases). This CDR3 has 15 residues. CDR1 and CDR2 from the germline V gene are SEHNR and FQNEAQ (reference sequence). V lost 4 bases and J lost 0, with 9 bases in between. In DNA, the CDR3 is TGTGCCAGCAGCTCCAGACAGGCAACTAATGAAAAACTGTTTTTT. Translating it yields CASSSRQATNEKLFF.

Only a few counts were recorded for this clone. For the CDR3, the DNA is TGTGCCAGTAGTATTTTCGGACAGGGCCTCCAGAATTCACCCCTCCACTTT. It translates to CASSIFGQGLQNSPLHF. V gene TRBV19 combines with J gene TRBJ1-6; TRBD1 matches at 8 bases. J gave up 7 bases and V 3 bases, and 11 bases lay outside the gene matches. The CDR3 sequence is 17 residues long. Germline assignment: CDR1 LNHDA and CDR2 SQIVND (reference sequence).

V gene TRBV29-1 combines with J gene TRBJ1-2; 9 bases fit TRBD1. Germline-derived CDR1 and CDR2 are SQVTM and ANQGSEA. The CDR3 runs 14 residues. V shed 3 bases, J shed 5 bases, and the junction held 7 bases outside the gene matches. CDR3 in DNA: TGCAGCGTTGAGACGGACAGGGGAGGATATGGCTACACCTTC. As protein: CSVETDRGGYGYTF.

The rearrangement joins TRBV11-2 to TRBJ2-7, with 8 bases fitting TRBD1. Germline V CDR1 and CDR2: SGHAT, FQNNGV. J was trimmed by 3 bases and V by 5 bases; bases with no gene match: 9. The CDR3 has 15 amino acids. The DNA for the CDR3 is TGTGCCAGCAGCCTAACTGGACAGGGTGACTACGAGCAGTACTTC. Its translation is CASSLTGQGDYEQYF.

The sample holds a few counts of this clone. The chain combines TRBV2 with TRBJ1-2; maybe TRBD1 (5 bases). The CDR3 runs 14 residues. Per germline, CDR1 SNHLY and CDR2 FYNNEI. V was cut by 7 bases and J by 8 bases, with 20 bases left in between. DNA for the CDR3: TGTGCCAGCAACCCCGTCGGAGGGGTGGGCGGCTACACCTTC. Translation: CASNPVGGVGGYTF.

This clone has only a few counts. This chain connects TRBV5-6 to TRBJ2-5; perhaps TRBD1 as D (6 bases). The CDR3 covers 15 residues. Looked up from germline, CDR1 is SGHDT and CDR2 is YYEEEE. The V and J ends lost 3 bases and 2 bases respectively, with 14 bases between them. The CDR3 region has the DNA TGTGCCAGCAGCTCCGACAGGCTTATTCAAGAGACCCAGTACTTC. Translated, it gives CASSSDRLIQETQYF.

This clone has more than one count but fewer than ten. The rearrangement uses TRBV29-1 and TRBJ1-4, with D perhaps TRBD1 (6 bases). Germline V gene data show CDR1 as SQVTM and CDR2 as ANQGSEA. V lost 8 bases and J 4 bases, leaving 11 bases between the germline ends. CDR3 length equals 12 residues. Written as DNA, the CDR3 is TGCAGCTTTAAGGGGGTTAATGAAAAACTGTTTTTT. Translating it yields CSFKGVNEKLFF.

The sample holds one count of this clone. The chain recombines TRBV27 with TRBJ2-1; possible D gene TRBD1, 5 bases. Germline-derived CDR1 and CDR2 are MNHEY and SMNVEV (reference sequence). V shed 4 bases and J shed 5 bases, with 12 bases lying between them. The CDR3 loop spans 14 amino acids. CDR3 bases: TGTGCCAGCAGTTCAGCCCTCAGGGACAATGAGCAGTTCTTC. Translating it yields CASSSALRDNEQFF.

The rearrangement uses TRBV12-5 and TRBJ1-2; D is perhaps TRBD1 (6 bases). V lost 2 bases to trimming and J lost 1 base, with 11 bases between them. The CDR3 consists of 15 residues. Germline CDR1 LGHNT, CDR2 FRNRAP. The CDR3 spells CASGLYPGVNYGYTF. Written as DNA, the CDR3 is TGTGCTAGTGGTTTGTACCCAGGGGTTAACTATGGCTACACCTTC.

The V call is TRBV5-4, the J call TRBJ2-5; 7 bases are a match to TRBD2. In germline, CDR1 is SGHNT, CDR2 YYREEE (reference sequence). The junction had 0 bases not matched to a gene; V was cut back by 0 bases and J by 1 base. CDR3 length: 14 residues. The CDR3 spells CASSLGGGQETQYF. As DNA, the CDR3 is TGTGCCAGCAGCTTGGGGGGGGGCCAAGAGACCCAGTACTTC. Filled out from reference TRBV5-4 and TRBJ2-5, the complete variable domain reads ETGVTQSPTHLIKTRGQQVTLRCSSQSGHNTVSWYQQALGQGPQFIFQYYREEENGRGNFPPRFSGLQFPNYSSELNVNALELDDSALYLCASSLGGGQETQYFGPGTRLLVL.

There are a few counts of this clone. CDR3 bases: TGTGCCAGCGGGACTTTCATGAACACTGAAGCTTTCTTT. It specifies CASGTFMNTEAFF. This chain uses TRBV6-6 with TRBJ1-1, with D perhaps TRBD1 (5 bases). Trimming took 8 bases from V and 0 from J, leaving 10 bases between them. This CDR3 spans 13 amino acids. The germline gives CDR1 MNHNY, CDR2 SVGAGI (reference sequence).

A few counts support this clone. The chain links TRBV7-9 to TRBJ2-5; D is possibly TRBD1 (6 bases). The CDR3 totals 13 residues. Germline V CDR1 and CDR2: SEHNR, FQNEAQ (reference sequence). V was trimmed by 1 base and J by 5 bases, leaving 8 bases between them. This CDR3 reads CASSLEGQETQYF. The CDR3 DNA reads as TGTGCCAGCAGCTTAGAAGGACAGGAGACCCAGTACTTC.

This clone was found a few times. The genes are TRBV29-1 and TRBJ1-2; unclear D gene. Germline V CDR1 and CDR2: SQVTM, ANQGSEA. This CDR3 is built from 12 residues. V was pared by 5 bases and J by 5 bases, with 12 bases between. CDR3 amino acids: CSVRTSQYGYTF. CDR3 sequence (DNA): TGCAGCGTTAGGACTTCCCAATATGGCTACACCTTC.

The chain has TRBV5-1 and TRBJ1-1; maybe TRBD1 (5 bases). Trimming took 2 bases from V and 1 from J, leaving 9 bases between them. Per the germline V gene, CDR1 is SGHRS and CDR2 is YFSETQ. This CDR3 comprises 14 residues. The CDR3 loop reads CASSLKTGNTEAFF. CDR3 nucleotides: TGCGCCAGCAGCTTAAAAACAGGGAACACTGAAGCTTTCTTT.